The 28 T cell receptor beta chains below all came from one sample that was sequenced in a study of technical replicates of blood from several donors. TCRdb keeps only in-frame clones here, not all; method: immunoSEQ multiplex PCR. Of about 62,000 clones in the sample, just under 90% were seen once. Sequencing used PBMCs. These TCRs come from a human donor in good health. Some clones in this sample may be carry-over from other donors' samples.

The V call is TRBV4-3, the J call TRBJ2-7; 8 positions agree with TRBD1. This CDR3 is 15 amino acids long. V gave up 0 bases and J gave up 7 bases; unmatched junction bases: 8. The germline V gene encodes CDR1 LGHNA and CDR2 YSLEER. Here the CDR3 DNA reads TGCGCCAGCAGCCAAGATAGGACAGGGTCCGGGGAGCAGTACTTC. Its protein is CASSQDRTGSGEQYF.

The chain recombines TRBV6-5 with TRBJ1-4, with 7 bases aligning to TRBD1. The CDR3 sequence is 14 residues long. V shed 5 bases, J shed 8 bases, and the junction held 8 bases outside the gene matches. CDR1 and CDR2 (germline): MNHEY, SVGAGI. The CDR3 DNA follows: TGTGCCAGCAGTAGCCAGGGGGGAAGGGAAAAACTGTTTTTT. It codes for CASSSQGGREKLFF.

The chain employs TRBV27 and TRBJ2-7, with TRBD1 matching 9 bases. Trimming removed 7 bases from V and 6 bases from J; junction bases left unmatched: 10. This CDR3 is 14 amino acids long. Per the germline V gene, CDR1 is MNHEY and CDR2 is SMNVEV (reference sequence). The CDR3 reads CASNPGTGPGEQYF. CDR3 DNA: TGTGCCAGCAACCCCGGGACAGGGCCTGGCGAGCAGTACTTC.

The chain uses TRBV9 and TRBJ2-3; 8 positions agree with TRBD2. Germline lookup yields CDR1 SGDLS and CDR2 YYNGEE. V gave up 0 bases and J gave up 7 bases; unmatched junction bases: 10. There are 16 residues in the CDR3. CDR3 sequence reads: CASSVDGGGITHTQYF. CDR3 nucleotide sequence: TGTGCCAGCAGCGTAGATGGCGGGGGGATTACACATACGCAGTATTTT.

V usage is TRBV6-6 and J usage is TRBJ1-1; D gene ambiguous. Looked up from germline, CDR1 is MNHNY and CDR2 is SVGAGI (reference sequence). Trimming removed 6 bases from V and 5 bases from J, with 10 bases in between. The CDR3 totals 12 residues. Here the CDR3 DNA reads TGTGCCAGCAGCCCAAGAGCGACTGAAGCTTTCTTT. Translating gives CASSPRATEAFF.

J is TRBJ2-3 and V is TRBV27, with D possibly matching TRBD2 (7 bases). CDR1 and CDR2 from the germline V gene are MNHEY and SMNVEV (reference sequence). Trimming took 5 bases from V and 6 from J, leaving 12 bases between them. This CDR3 region has 13 residues. CDR3 DNA sequence: TGTGCCAGCAGTCCTAAGGGGGGGGATACGCAGTATTTT. This encodes CASSPKGGDTQYF.

J is TRBJ2-4 and V is TRBV5-4, with 7 nucleotides matching TRBD1. This CDR3 is built from 16 residues. Germline trimming cut 2 bases from V and 0 bases from J; bases unmatched to any gene: 5. The germline V gene encodes CDR1 SGHNT and CDR2 YYREEE (reference sequence). The CDR3 DNA is TGTGCCAGCAGCTTTACAGGGGCCTTAGCCAAAAACATTCAGTACTTC. This translates into CASSFTGALAKNIQYF.

V and J are TRBV6-5 and TRBJ2-5; 7 bases are shared with TRBD2. Looked up from germline, CDR1 is MNHEY and CDR2 is SVGAGI. The junction had 17 bases not matched to a gene; V was cut back by 11 bases and J by 5 bases. The CDR3 covers 15 residues. The CDR3 DNA sequence: TGTGCCGCAGGGACCGCGAAGCTGGGAGGGGAGACCCAGTACTTC. This sequence encodes CAAGTAKLGGETQYF.

This clone was found a few times. The rearrangement joins TRBV5-1 to TRBJ2-7; TRBD1 agrees at 7 bases. This CDR3 has 15 residues. Germline CDR1 and CDR2: SGHRS and YFSETQ. Trimming removed 3 bases from V and 5 bases from J; junction bases left unmatched: 11. CDR3 residues: CASSSEAGGIHEQYF. CDR3 nucleotides: TGCGCCAGCAGCTCAGAGGCAGGGGGAATCCACGAGCAGTACTTC.

V gene TRBV9 combines with J gene TRBJ2-2, with 8 nucleotides matching TRBD2. The CDR3 has 16 amino acids. CDR1 is SGDLS and CDR2 is YYNGEE in the germline V gene. V dropped 1 base and J dropped 5; count of bases not matched to a gene: 7. The CDR3 loop reads CASSVSSGLVTGELFF. In DNA form, the CDR3 reads TGTGCCAGCAGCGTATCTTCGGGACTAGTGACCGGGGAGCTGTTTTTT. Full variable domain (outside the CDR3, taken from reference TRBV9 and TRBJ2-2): DSGVTQTPKHLITATGQRVTLRCSPRSGDLSVYWYQQSLDQGLQFLIQYYNGEERAKGNILERFSAQQFPDLHSELNLSSLELGDSALYFCASSVSSGLVTGELFFGEGSRLTVL.

This chain links TRBV11-2 with TRBJ2-4; 9 bases agree with TRBD2. Germline values: CDR1 SGHAT, CDR2 FQNNGV. The V gene end was trimmed by 1 base and the J gene end by 7 bases; junction bases not matched to a gene: 5. This CDR3 has 15 amino acids. The DNA of the CDR3 is TGTGCCAGCAGCTTAGCCCCTGGACTAGCGAACATTCAGTACTTC. Its translation: CASSLAPGLANIQYF.

The chain combines TRBV6-6 with TRBJ2-7; 7 bases are a match to TRBD1. Germline CDR1 MNHNY, CDR2 SVGAGI (reference sequence). CDR3 length: 11 residues. Trimming cost V 2 bases and J 10 bases; bases outside gene matches: 2. CDR3 sequence reads: CASSYRDSQYF. In DNA form, the CDR3 reads TGTGCCAGCAGTTACCGGGACAGCCAGTACTTC.

This sequence joins TRBV7-2 and TRBJ2-1; 7 nucleotides match TRBD1. V gave up 4 bases and J gave up 0 bases; unmatched junction bases: 6. Germline lookup yields CDR1 SGHTA and CDR2 FQGNSA. The CDR3 contains 16 residues. CDR3 nucleotides: TGTGCCAGCAGCTCAAAGGGGGCAGCCTCCTACAATGAGCAGTTCTTC. It encodes CASSSKGAASYNEQFF.

The chain combines TRBV18 with TRBJ2-3, with D possibly matching TRBD2 (6 bases). The CDR3 totals 15 residues. Trimming cost V 6 bases and J 2 bases, with 15 bases left between them. Germline V gene data show CDR1 as KGHSH and CDR2 as LQKENI. The CDR3, as DNA: TGTGCCAGCTCGGCCTGGGGGGAGACCACAGATACGCAGTATTTT. Translating it yields CASSAWGETTDTQYF.

The gene calls are TRBV14 and TRBJ1-4; D is undetermined. Trimming took 2 bases from V and 4 from J, leaving 11 bases between them. This CDR3 region has 15 residues. Germline CDR1 and CDR2: SGHDN and FVKESK. CDR3 sequence reads: CASSQSKSGNEKLFF. DNA for the CDR3: TGTGCCAGCAGCCAATCTAAAAGCGGTAATGAAAAACTGTTTTTT.

The chain is built from TRBV4-2 and TRBJ1-2; D might be TRBD1 (6 bases). With 0 bases removed from V and 7 bases from J, the gap between germline ends came to 9 bases. Germline assignment: CDR1 LGHNA and CDR2 YNFKEQ. The CDR3 length is 13 residues. The CDR3 sequence is CASSQDGQTGYTF. The CDR3 DNA follows: TGTGCCAGCAGCCAAGACGGACAGACTGGCTACACCTTC.

The gene calls are TRBV18 and TRBJ2-7, with 9 bases matching TRBD1. Germline values: CDR1 KGHSH, CDR2 LQKENI. The CDR3 extends over 14 amino acids. The ends lost 2 bases at V and 4 bases at J; junction bases unmatched: 3. The CDR3 sequence is CASSPTDRGYEQYF. CDR3 bases: TGTGCCAGCTCACCAACGGACAGGGGTTACGAGCAGTACTTC. Using reference TRBV18 and TRBJ2-7 for the parts outside the CDR3, the full variable domain is NAGVMQNPRHLVRRRGQEARLRCSPMKGHSHVYWYRQLPEEGLKFMVYLQKENIIDESGMPKERFSAEFPKEGPSILRIQQVVRGDSAAYFCASSPTDRGYEQYFGPGTRLTVT.

The V call is TRBV7-2, the J call TRBJ1-1, with 7 nucleotides matching TRBD1. Germline V lookup: CDR1 SGHTA, CDR2 FQGNSA. This CDR3 is 16 amino acids long. V shed 4 bases and J 6 bases; nucleotides not matched to a gene: 14. Here the CDR3 reads CASSSSRGRTGSEAFF. The CDR3 DNA is TGTGCCAGCAGCTCTAGCAGGGGTAGGACAGGCTCTGAAGCTTTCTTT.

The chain links TRBV4-2 to TRBJ2-2; 7 positions match TRBD2. V trimming: 8 bases; J trimming: 1 base; junction bases outside the gene matches: 4. The CDR3 spans 14 residues. Looked up from germline, CDR1 is LGHNA and CDR2 is YNFKEQ. The CDR3 nucleotides read TGTGCCAGCCCCGGGGGGAAGAACACCGGGGAGCTGTTTTTT. Translating it yields CASPGGKNTGELFF.

This clone was seen a few times. The chain joins TRBV4-3 to TRBJ2-1, with a possible D match to TRBD2 (5 bases). The CDR3 loop spans 14 amino acids. Germline V gene sequence: CDR1 LGHNA, CDR2 YSLEER. V was trimmed by 2 bases and J by 8 bases, leaving 13 bases between them. DNA of the CDR3: TGCGCCAGCAGCCAACGGACTGCCCCCCATGAGCAGTTCTTC. Translated: CASSQRTAPHEQFF.

In nucleotides, the CDR3 is TGTGCCAGCAGCTTTAGTCACAATGAGCAGTTCTTC. It encodes CASSFSHNEQFF. The gene calls are TRBV7-3 and TRBJ2-1; no firm D call. Trimming took 3 bases from V and 5 from J, leaving 5 bases between them. The germline CDR1 and CDR2 sequences are SGHTA and FQGTGA. CDR3 length: 12 residues.

The chain carries TRBV30 and TRBJ2-5, with D perhaps matching TRBD2 (6 bases). CDR1 is GTSNPN and CDR2 is SVGIG in the germline V gene (reference sequence). This CDR3 contains 16 residues. The ends were cut back, 2 bases at V and 5 bases at J, with 21 bases in the middle. CDR3: CAWSPLAPRLWETQYF. CDR3 nucleotides: TGTGCCTGGAGTCCGCTAGCGCCCCGTCTGTGGGAGACCCAGTACTTC.

J is TRBJ1-2 and V is TRBV29-1; no definite D call. There are 12 residues in the CDR3. V lost 3 bases, J lost 7 bases, and 12 bases lay in between. Germline V gene lookup returns CDR1 SQVTM and CDR2 ANQGSEA. The CDR3 coding sequence is TGCAGCGTTGAGTCGCAAAGCGTTGGCTACACCTTC. It specifies CSVESQSVGYTF.

The chain links TRBV18 to TRBJ1-1; D perhaps matches TRBD1 (6 bases). V lost 6 bases, J lost 1 base, and 18 bases lay in between. Germline V gene sequence: CDR1 KGHSH, CDR2 LQKENI. The CDR3 loop spans 16 amino acids. CDR3 nucleotides: TGTGCCAGCTCCTCCTCCTCGGGGGGGCCGAACACTGAAGCTTTCTTT. Translated: CASSSSSGGPNTEAFF.

The chain links TRBV7-2 to TRBJ2-2; 7 bases fit TRBD1. The CDR3 has 13 residues. The V and J ends lost 4 bases and 5 bases, in that order; junction bases with no gene match: 1. CDR1 is SGHTA and CDR2 is FQGNSA in the germline V gene. The DNA of the CDR3 is TGTGCCAGCAGCTCGGGACAGACCGGGGAGCTGTTTTTT. It translates to CASSSGQTGELFF. Full variable domain (rest looked up from reference TRBV7-2 and TRBJ2-2): GAGVSQSPSNKVTEKGKDVELRCDPISGHTALYWYRQSLGQGLEFLIYFQGNSAPDKSGLPSDRFSAERTGGSVSTLTIQRTQQEDSAVYLCASSSGQTGELFFGEGSRLTVL.

This chain uses TRBV5-4 with TRBJ2-1; D gene ambiguous. Germline CDR1 is SGHNT and CDR2 is YYREEE (reference sequence). V gave up 0 bases and J gave up 0 bases, with 10 bases separating them. The length of the CDR3 is 16 residues. The CDR3 nucleotides are TGTGCCAGCAGCTTGGCCGTTGCTAGCTCCTACAATGAGCAGTTCTTC. This encodes CASSLAVASSYNEQFF.

This clone was counted between two and nine times. This rearrangement joins TRBV11-2 to TRBJ2-3, with TRBD2 matching over 12 bases. The CDR3 runs 17 residues. CDR1 SGHAT and CDR2 FQNNGV come from the germline V gene. V dropped 3 bases and J dropped 6; count of bases not matched to a gene: 10. CDR3 region: CASSFRTSGNVGDTQYF. The CDR3, as DNA: TGTGCCAGCAGCTTCAGGACTAGCGGGAATGTTGGTGATACGCAGTATTTT.

This rearrangement joins TRBV10-3 to TRBJ1-2; maybe TRBD1 (6 bases). The V gene's germline CDR1 is ENHRY and CDR2 SYGVKD. The ends were cut back, 4 bases at V and 8 bases at J, with 14 bases in the middle. The CDR3 extends over 13 amino acids. CDR3 sequence: CAISGNQGIGYTF. Written as DNA, the CDR3 is TGTGCCATCAGTGGAAACCAGGGGATCGGCTACACCTTC.